Listed here are 21 T cell receptor beta chains from one sample, sequenced in a study of cytomegalovirus exposure and HLA in healthy donors. The primer mix had 60 Vbeta and 13 Jbeta primers. Data came from immunoSEQ multiplex PCR; TCRdb stores just in-frame clones and leaves some out. The table includes some 120,000 clones, around four fifths detected once. Input material: PBMCs. The receptor set was obtained from a man between 25 and 39 years old in good health and CMV-seropositive.

The chain employs TRBV7-8 and TRBJ2-7, with D possibly being TRBD2 (5 bases). The CDR3 runs 14 residues. Looked up from germline, CDR1 is SGHVS and CDR2 is FQNEAQ. Trimming removed 1 base from V and 2 bases from J, with 9 bases in between. The CDR3, as DNA: TGTGCCAGCAGCTTAGGTTTTAGCGCCTACGAGCAGTACTTC. Translation: CASSLGFSAYEQYF. Supplemented by reference TRBV7-8 and TRBJ2-7, the full variable domain reads GAGVSQSPRYKVAKRGQDVALRCDPISGHVSLFWYQQALGQGPEFLTYFQNEAQLDKSGLPSDRFFAERPEGSVSTLKIQRTQQEDSAVYLCASSLGFSAYEQYFGPGTRLTVT.

This clone occurred once. The rearrangement links TRBV29-1 to TRBJ1-2, with D perhaps TRBD1 (5 bases). The V gene's germline CDR1 is SQVTM and CDR2 ANQGSEA. The CDR3 runs to 13 residues. V dropped 6 bases and J dropped 0 bases, with 11 bases sitting between them. The CDR3 sequence is CSVPQVPNYGYTF. CDR3 sequence (DNA): TGCAGCGTCCCACAGGTCCCTAACTATGGCTACACCTTC.

This chain connects TRBV27 to TRBJ2-7, with 10 bases that match TRBD1. The junction had 14 bases not matched to a gene; V was cut back by 6 bases and J by 6 bases. Germline assignment: CDR1 MNHEY and CDR2 SMNVEV (reference sequence). This CDR3 is built from 16 residues. CDR3 protein: CASRPPRQGALVEQYF. CDR3 DNA: TGTGCCAGCAGACCTCCGAGACAGGGGGCGTTAGTCGAGCAGTACTTC.

V usage is TRBV6-1 and J usage is TRBJ1-5; 7 nucleotides match TRBD1. Looked up from germline, CDR1 is MNHNS and CDR2 is SASEGT. The CDR3 has 15 residues. Trimming at V came to 7 bases and at J to 0 bases, leaving 6 bases not matched to a gene. CDR3 residues: CASIGTAYSNQPQHF. CDR3 nucleotide sequence: TGTGCCAGCATAGGGACAGCTTATAGCAATCAGCCCCAGCATTTT.

The chain is built from TRBV9 and TRBJ2-1; 9 bases agree with TRBD2. Trimming took 0 bases from V and 3 from J; bases not matched to a gene: 13. The germline CDR1 and CDR2 sequences are SGDLS and YYNGEE. This CDR3 has 19 residues. For the CDR3, the DNA is TGTGCCAGCAGCGTAGAGGGGGGTGGGCTAGCGGGAAGCTACAATGAGCAGTTCTTC. It is translated as CASSVEGGGLAGSYNEQFF. Using reference TRBV9 and TRBJ2-1 for the parts outside the CDR3, the full variable domain is DSGVTQTPKHLITATGQRVTLRCSPRSGDLSVYWYQQSLDQGLQFLIQYYNGEERAKGNILERFSAQQFPDLHSELNLSSLELGDSALYFCASSVEGGGLAGSYNEQFFGPGTRLTVL.

The CDR3 region is CASPSAYLFSEAFF. CDR3 DNA sequence: TGTGCCAGCCCCAGCGCGTACTTATTTTCTGAAGCTTTCTTT. V gene TRBV6-1 combines with J gene TRBJ1-1; no firm D call. The CDR3 runs to 14 residues. Germline-derived CDR1 and CDR2 are MNHNS and SASEGT. V gave up 8 bases and J gave up 6 bases, with 19 bases separating them.

The rearrangement uses TRBV5-6 and TRBJ2-7, with D perhaps TRBD1 (6 bases). V shed 8 bases and J shed 9 bases, with 15 bases lying between them. The CDR3 sequence is 11 residues long. Germline values: CDR1 SGHDT, CDR2 YYEEEE. The CDR3 nucleotides are TGTGCCAGTGGCACAGGGTTAGCGCAGTACTTC. The encoded protein is CASGTGLAQYF.

The table lists this clone with a few counts. The chain has TRBV28 and TRBJ1-2; D ambiguous. CDR1 MDHEN and CDR2 SYDVKM come from the germline V gene. The CDR3 runs to 12 residues. Trimming took off 7 bases at V and 8 bases at J, with 14 bases between the two ends. The chain's CDR3 is CASNSGMGGYTF. In nucleotides, the CDR3 is TGTGCCAGCAATTCTGGTATGGGCGGCTACACCTTC.

This clone was counted once. The rearrangement joins TRBV29-1 to TRBJ2-1; 10 bases match TRBD2. Germline CDR1 reads SQVTM; CDR2 reads ANQGSEA. J gave up 0 bases and V 0 bases, and 2 bases lay outside the gene matches. This CDR3 is built from 16 residues. CDR3 DNA sequence: TGCAGCGTTGAAGACTCTAGCGGGAGCTCCTACAATGAGCAGTTCTTC. Its translation: CSVEDSSGSSYNEQFF.

J is TRBJ2-2 and V is TRBV7-9; TRBD2 agrees at 9 bases. Per the germline V gene, CDR1 is SEHNR and CDR2 is FQNEAQ (reference sequence). Trimming took 5 bases from V and 1 from J; bases not matched to a gene: 5. The CDR3 spans 16 residues. Written as DNA, the CDR3 is TGTGCCAGCAGCCCAAAAGCGGGAGGGAACACCGGGGAGCTGTTTTTT. It yields the protein CASSPKAGGNTGELFF. Drawing the rest from reference TRBV7-9 and TRBJ2-2, the complete variable domain is DTGVSQNPRHKITKRGQNVTFRCDPISEHNRLYWYRQTLGQGPEFLTYFQNEAQLEKSRLLSDRFSAERPKGSFSTLEIQRTEQGDSAMYLCASSPKAGGNTGELFFGEGSRLTVL.

V usage is TRBV4-3 and J usage is TRBJ2-6, with 7 bases fitting TRBD2. Germline V CDR1 and CDR2: LGHNA, YSLEER. Trimming cost V 3 bases and J 0 bases; bases outside gene matches: 8. The CDR3 length is 18 residues. CDR3 in amino acids: CASSQGRGGSSGANVLTF. In DNA, the CDR3 is TGCGCCAGCAGCCAGGGGAGGGGAGGAAGCTCTGGGGCCAACGTCCTGACTTTC.

This clone has more than one count but fewer than ten. The J gene is TRBJ2-7, the V gene TRBV28; D might be TRBD2 (6 bases). V gave up 0 bases and J gave up 0 bases, with 9 bases separating them. The CDR3 has 15 amino acids. Germline V gene sequence: CDR1 MDHEN, CDR2 SYDVKM. CDR3 in amino acids: CASSLWGGVSYEQYF. The CDR3 nucleotides read TGTGCCAGCAGTTTATGGGGGGGAGTCTCCTACGAGCAGTACTTC.

The rearrangement links TRBV28 to TRBJ2-7; 12 bases map to TRBD2. The CDR3 extends over 20 amino acids. Per germline, CDR1 MDHEN and CDR2 SYDVKM. V dropped 2 bases and J dropped 3; count of bases not matched to a gene: 17. Here the CDR3 reads CASSLLPPKTSGRIRYEQYF. The CDR3 DNA sequence: TGTGCCAGCAGTTTACTCCCGCCAAAGACTAGCGGGAGAATTCGCTACGAGCAGTACTTC.

The chain's CDR3 is CASSQDGIDSETQYF. CDR3 sequence (DNA): TGTGCCAGCAGCCAAGATGGAATAGACTCAGAGACCCAGTACTTC. The gene calls are TRBV4-2 and TRBJ2-5, with D uncertain. Trimming stripped 0 bases from V and 4 bases from J, with 12 bases between. CDR1 and CDR2 from the germline V gene are LGHNA and YNFKEQ. This CDR3 has 15 amino acids.

The chain is built from TRBV10-3 and TRBJ2-1; TRBD2 matches 7 bases. The CDR3 covers 16 residues. The V gene end was trimmed by 6 bases and the J gene end by 0 bases; junction bases not matched to a gene: 8. CDR1 and CDR2 (germline): ENHRY, SYGVKD. The CDR3 protein is CAIRGGGTYSYNEQFF. The CDR3 region has the DNA TGTGCCATCAGGGGGGGAGGGACCTACTCCTACAATGAGCAGTTCTTC.

The chain uses TRBV5-5 and TRBJ2-7, with D possibly matching TRBD2 (6 bases). The germline V and J ends were trimmed by 0 bases and 0 bases, with 10 bases remaining between them. This CDR3 contains 15 residues. Germline V gene lookup returns CDR1 SGHKS and CDR2 YYEKEE (reference sequence). CDR3 coding DNA: TGTGCCAGCAGCTTGGGCTTTAGCGGCTCCTACGAGCAGTACTTC. Translating gives CASSLGFSGSYEQYF.

The rearrangement links TRBV29-1 to TRBJ1-1; D perhaps matches TRBD1 (5 bases). Trimming took 7 bases from V and 3 from J, leaving 18 bases between them. Per the germline V gene, CDR1 is SQVTM and CDR2 is ANQGSEA. CDR3 length: 14 amino acids. The CDR3 region is CSAFGGWGDTEAFF. The CDR3 region has the DNA TGCAGCGCCTTCGGGGGGTGGGGGGACACTGAAGCTTTCTTT.

The genes are TRBV11-2 and TRBJ2-2, with 10 bases lining up with TRBD2. The germline CDR1 and CDR2 sequences are SGHAT and FQNNGV. CDR3 length: 17 residues. J gave up 5 bases and V 5 bases, and 11 bases lay outside the gene matches. The CDR3 coding sequence is TGTGCCAGCAGCCGAGGGAGCGGGAGGGAAAGGACCGGGGAGCTGTTTTTT. This gives the protein CASSRGSGRERTGELFF.

The J gene is TRBJ2-3, the V gene TRBV5-1; TRBD2 matches at 7 bases. CDR3 size: 16 residues. Germline CDR1 SGHRS, CDR2 YFSETQ. V lost 4 bases to trimming and J lost 2 bases; unmatched junction nucleotides: 10. The CDR3 protein is CASSQLAGGYTDTQYF. CDR3 bases: TGCGCCAGCAGCCAATTAGCGGGCGGGTACACAGATACGCAGTATTTT.

This clone has more than one count but fewer than ten. CDR3 nucleotide sequence: TGTGCCAGCAGCCCCCGGACTAGCGGGATACAGTACTTC. This gives the protein CASSPRTSGIQYF. The chain has TRBV14 and TRBJ2-7; the match to TRBD2 covers 12 bases. The CDR3 is made up of 13 amino acids. V lost 4 bases to trimming and J lost 10 bases; unmatched junction nucleotides: 5. Germline V lookup: CDR1 SGHDN, CDR2 FVKESK.

The chain carries TRBV19 and TRBJ2-1, with 7 positions matching TRBD1. CDR1 is LNHDA and CDR2 is SQIVND in the germline V gene (reference sequence). V dropped 3 bases and J dropped 8; count of bases not matched to a gene: 13. The CDR3 runs 16 residues. The CDR3 DNA sequence: TGTGCCAGTAGTATGCGGGCGAGACAGGGTATTGATGAGCAGTTCTTC. This translates into CASSMRARQGIDEQFF.